This T cell receptor beta chain stems from a study of T cell responses to AZD1222 COVID-19 vaccine. Study-level findings and limits: Spike-specific TCR depth and breadth grew after two AZD1222 doses. The donor group comprised mostly white British people and more females; the analysis possibly underestimated clonal diversity. No day 14 peak samples; only post-peak repertoires were characterized. Researchers report vaccine-associated CD4 TCRs spanning spike, with dominance at 160-218 and 743-854.

This clone was recorded only once. What it binds is unknown. Repertoires were generated with immunoSEQ multiplex PCR, while TCRdb's copy carries only in-frame clones and drops some. The repertoire holds about 120,000 clones, with around 88% as singletons. The germline V gene has CDR1 MNHEY and CDR2 SVGEGT. The CDR3 contains 16 residues. Trimming took off 0 bases at V and 4 bases at J, with 13 bases between the two ends. The receptor comes from an adult in good health. Sample: peripheral blood, taken on day 0 of AZD1222 vaccination. The chain links TRBV6-2 or TRBV6-3 to TRBJ2-1, with TRBD2 as a possible D gene (5 bases). The CDR3 sequence is CASSYSRDGVYNEQFF. The CDR3 region has the DNA TGTGCCAGCAGTTACTCGAGGGATGGGGTATACAATGAGCAGTTCTTC.